This TCR beta chain was documented in a study of OX40 agonist ivuxolimab in advanced cancers. Study findings and constraints: Antigen specificity of clonally expanded peripheral T cells was not established. Patients who responded partially at 0.1-3.0 mg/kg showed clonal expansion ranking among the lowest. Both CD4+ and CD8+ T cell populations in blood had undergone clonal expansion by week 6 at 0.1 to 3.0 mg/kg. More expanded clones were seen, on average, in CD8+ T cells than in CD4+.

About this clone: Its matching antigen is unknown.

The table came from immunoSEQ multiplex PCR; TCRdb's copy has only in-frame clones and leaves some out. This table has some 30,000 clones, about 80% appearing once. The CDR3 length is 12 residues. Trimming took 4 bases from V and 4 from J; bases not matched to a gene: 1. Germline assignment: CDR1 SGHAT and CDR2 FQNNGV. The chain combines TRBV11-2 with TRBJ2-7; 7 nucleotides agree with TRBD1. The sequence was obtained from an adult with an advanced solid tumor such as melanoma, head and neck, liver or kidney cancer. The input for sequencing was CD4+ or CD8+ T cells sorted from blood, taken in a trial of the OX40 agonist ivuxolimab. CDR3 region: CASSSTGYEQYF. In nucleotides, the CDR3 is TGTGCCAGCAGCTCGACAGGGTACGAGCAGTACTTC.